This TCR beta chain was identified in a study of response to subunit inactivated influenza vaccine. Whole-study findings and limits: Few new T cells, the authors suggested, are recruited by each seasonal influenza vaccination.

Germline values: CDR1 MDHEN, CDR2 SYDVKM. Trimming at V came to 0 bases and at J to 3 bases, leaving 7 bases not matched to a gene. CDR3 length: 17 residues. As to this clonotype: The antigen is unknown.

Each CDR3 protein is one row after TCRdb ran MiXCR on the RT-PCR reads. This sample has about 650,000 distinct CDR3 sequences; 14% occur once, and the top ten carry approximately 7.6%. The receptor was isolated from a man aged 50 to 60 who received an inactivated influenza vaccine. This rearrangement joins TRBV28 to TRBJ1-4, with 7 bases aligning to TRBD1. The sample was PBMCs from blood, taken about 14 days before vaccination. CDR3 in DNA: TGTGCCAGCAGTTTATGGCAGGGGGGGTTTGCTAATGAAAAACTGTTTTTT. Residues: CASSLWQGGFANEKLFF.